Listed here are 29 T cell receptor beta chains from one sample, sequenced in a study of T-cell memory formation after mild COVID-19. TCRdb independently ran MiXCR on the 5' RACE reads; one entry per CDR3 protein. The table includes just under 150,000 distinct CDR3 sequences, about 5.5% detected once. Sequencing used PBMCs or a T cell subset sorted from them (not recorded which). The receptors stem from an adult woman who had mild COVID-19 (a few samples of this study predate the infection). Cell type and time point are not known.

The V gene is TRBV5-1, the J gene TRBJ1-1; 10 nucleotides agree with TRBD1. The CDR3 runs 12 residues. Germline V lookup: CDR1 SGHRS, CDR2 YFSETQ. J gave up 12 bases and V 0 bases, and 2 bases lay outside the gene matches. CDR3 sequence: CASSLEGQGTFF. CDR3 in DNA: TGCGCCAGCAGCTTGGAGGGACAGGGGACTTTCTTT.

CDR3 region: CSARDPIGGSNYNEQFF. The CDR3 DNA is TGCAGTGCTAGAGATCCAATTGGAGGAAGCAACTACAATGAGCAGTTCTTC. The J gene is TRBJ2-1, the V gene TRBV20-1; tentative D call: TRBD2 (5 bases). Germline lookup yields CDR1 DFQATT and CDR2 SNEGSKA (reference sequence). V was shortened by 0 bases and J by 3 bases, with 18 bases between the two germline ends. This CDR3 is 17 amino acids long.

This clonotype occurred many times. V gene TRBV12-3 or TRBV12-4 combines with J gene TRBJ1-1; the D gene is possibly TRBD1 (6 bases). The CDR3 consists of 12 residues. Between the trimmed V and J ends, which lost 6 bases and 7 bases, there was a span of 12 bases. In DNA, the CDR3 is TGTGCCAGCAGCTATAGGACAGTTGAAGCTTTCTTT. The encoded protein is CASSYRTVEAFF.

The chain has TRBV7-2 and TRBJ2-3, with D possibly matching TRBD1 (5 bases). Germline lookup yields CDR1 SGHTA and CDR2 FQGNSA. The CDR3 is made up of 15 amino acids. Between the trimmed V and J ends, which lost 3 bases and 0 bases, there was a span of 10 bases. The CDR3 sequence: CASSFTGLSTDTQYF. CDR3 coding DNA: TGTGCCAGCAGCTTTACAGGCCTTAGCACAGATACGCAGTATTTT.

A few counts support this clonotype. The chain links TRBV11-3 to TRBJ1-1, with TRBD1 matching over 9 bases. The J segment lost 13 bases and the V segment lost 5 bases, leaving 5 bases of the junction unmatched. CDR1 is SGHNT and CDR2 is YENEEA in the germline V gene. The CDR3 has 11 amino acids. This CDR3 reads CASSLGQGNFF. DNA for the CDR3: TGTGCCAGCAGCCTCGGACAGGGGAATTTCTTT.

This clonotype was recorded at least ten times. The CDR3: CASRRGTDSYEQYF. The CDR3 region has the DNA TGTGCCAGCAGAAGGGGGACAGACTCCTACGAGCAGTACTTC. This chain connects TRBV7-2 to TRBJ2-7, with 7 bases lining up with TRBD1. This CDR3 has 14 amino acids. Germline lookup yields CDR1 SGHTA and CDR2 FQGNSA. Unmatched junction bases numbered 5, after V lost 6 bases and J lost 0 bases.

This clonotype was counted ten times or more. The V gene is TRBV7-2, the J gene TRBJ2-7; tentative D call: TRBD1 (6 bases). Germline V gene lookup returns CDR1 SGHTA and CDR2 FQGNSA. This CDR3 contains 16 residues. V lost 4 bases and J lost 3, with 19 bases in between. CDR3 DNA sequence: TGTGCCAGCAGCTCTTTAGGGGGTGGGCAGGGCTACGAGCAGTACTTC. Its translation: CASSSLGGGQGYEQYF.

The chain carries TRBV6-2 or TRBV6-3 and TRBJ2-7, with 7 bases that match TRBD2. V shed 2 bases, J shed 0 bases, and the junction held 10 bases outside the gene matches. Germline V gene lookup returns CDR1 MNHEY and CDR2 SVGEGT. The CDR3 is 17 amino acids. CDR3 DNA sequence: TGTGCCAGCAGTTACCGGGGAGCGGGGAAAAACTCCTACGAGCAGTACTTC. Translation: CASSYRGAGKNSYEQYF.

A few counts support this clonotype. The rearrangement joins TRBV12-3 or TRBV12-4 to TRBJ1-1; D is unclear. With 6 bases removed from V and 6 bases from J, the gap between germline ends came to 11 bases. The CDR3 runs 12 residues. CDR3 in DNA: TGTGCCAGCAGCGCGAGGGTAGCTGAAGCTTTCTTT. It yields the protein CASSARVAEAFF.

This clonotype occurred a few times. V is TRBV9 and J is TRBJ2-2; possibly TRBD2 for D (5 bases). The CDR3 is 15 amino acids. The V end lost 0 bases, the J end lost 6 bases, and 12 bases lay between the germline ends. Germline V CDR1 and CDR2: SGDLS, YYNGEE. This CDR3 reads CASSVAGLGPGELFF. CDR3 DNA: TGTGCCAGCAGCGTAGCGGGATTAGGTCCCGGGGAGCTGTTTTTT.

In its sample, this clonotype was seen a few times. The CDR3 nucleotides read TGTGCCAGCAGCTTAGACATAGAGACTAGCGTCCGGGAGACCCAGTACTTC. It specifies CASSLDIETSVRETQYF. V and J are TRBV7-8 and TRBJ2-5; 8 bases fit TRBD2. Per germline, CDR1 SGHVS and CDR2 FQNEAQ. V shed 1 base and J 5 bases; nucleotides not matched to a gene: 12. There are 17 residues in the CDR3.

This clonotype has ten or more counts. This chain joins TRBV4-1 and TRBJ2-7; D gene unclear. V was cut by 0 bases and J by 0 bases, with 9 bases left in between. CDR3 size: 15 residues. Per germline, CDR1 MGHRA and CDR2 YSYEKL. The CDR3 spells CASSQEPLTSYEQYF. CDR3 sequence (DNA): TGCGCCAGCAGCCAAGAGCCCCTGACCTCCTACGAGCAGTACTTC.

In its sample, this clonotype was seen a few times. This chain links TRBV18 with TRBJ1-1; 7 nucleotides agree with TRBD1. This CDR3 has 16 residues. Trimming cost V 3 bases and J 1 base; bases outside gene matches: 8. In germline, CDR1 is KGHSH, CDR2 LQKENI. Here the CDR3 DNA reads TGTGCCAGCTCACCCTCTACAGGGGCTCAGAACACTGAAGCTTTCTTT. The encoded protein is CASSPSTGAQNTEAFF.

The V gene is TRBV2, the J gene TRBJ2-3; the match to TRBD2 covers 14 bases. CDR1 is SNHLY and CDR2 is FYNNEI in the germline V gene. The CDR3 runs to 16 residues. Germline trimming cut 6 bases from V and 4 bases from J; bases unmatched to any gene: 6. Here the CDR3 DNA reads TGTGCCAGCAGCCGGACTAGCGGGGGGTTCCCAGATACGCAGTATTTT. Amino acid sequence: CASSRTSGGFPDTQYF. Full variable domain (missing parts from reference TRBV2 and TRBJ2-3): EPEVTQTPSHQVTQMGQEVILRCVPISNHLYFYWYRQILGQKVEFLVSFYNNEISEKSEIFDDQFSVERPDGSNFTLKIRSTKLEDSAMYFCASSRTSGGFPDTQYFGPGTRLTVL.

This clonotype has only a few counts. The chain combines TRBV5-1 with TRBJ2-3, with TRBD2 matching 11 bases. V trimming: 1 base; J trimming: 2 bases; junction bases outside the gene matches: 9. This CDR3 contains 18 residues. Per germline, CDR1 SGHRS and CDR2 YFSETQ. The CDR3 loop is CASSLLAGLAAFTDTQYF. CDR3 nucleotides: TGCGCCAGCAGCTTGTTAGCGGGACTAGCGGCGTTCACAGATACGCAGTATTTT.

This clonotype was found many times. The rearrangement uses TRBV7-2 and TRBJ1-1; D may be TRBD1 (6 bases). CDR3 length equals 12 residues. CDR1 and CDR2 from the germline V gene are SGHTA and FQGNSA. Trimming pared 4 bases from V and 6 bases from J, leaving 9 bases between. The CDR3: CASSSSGAEAFF. The DNA of the CDR3 is TGTGCCAGCAGCTCTTCAGGGGCTGAAGCTTTCTTT.

This clonotype was seen a handful of times. CDR3 region: CASSFAGTLIQETQYF. In DNA, the CDR3 is TGTGCCAGCAGCTTCGCCGGGACCCTAATCCAAGAGACCCAGTACTTC. The gene calls are TRBV7-9 and TRBJ2-5; D tentatively reads TRBD1 or TRBD2 (5 bases each). V lost 3 bases, J lost 1 base, and 15 bases lay in between. The CDR3 has 16 amino acids. Germline V gene data show CDR1 as SEHNR and CDR2 as FQNEAQ (reference sequence).

The table lists this clonotype with a few counts. The rearrangement joins TRBV5-1 to TRBJ2-3; TRBD2 is a possible D gene (6 bases). Germline values: CDR1 SGHRS, CDR2 YFSETQ. V was shortened by 0 bases and J by 0 bases, with 14 bases between the two germline ends. This CDR3 comprises 17 residues. The CDR3 region has the DNA TGCGCCAGCAGCTTGGGAGTAATGCGGGGAAGCACAGATACGCAGTATTTT. Translated, it gives CASSLGVMRGSTDTQYF.

The chain carries TRBV4-2 and TRBJ2-2, with TRBD2 identical over 9 bases. Germline lookup yields CDR1 LGHNA and CDR2 YNFKEQ. The CDR3 totals 16 residues. V was clipped by 3 bases and J by 6 bases; unmatched bases: 8. The CDR3 coding sequence is TGTGCCAGCAGCCATACTCCGGGACTAGCCCCCGGGGAGCTGTTTTTT. Its protein product is CASSHTPGLAPGELFF.

This clonotype was picked up many times. The V call is TRBV6-6, the J call TRBJ2-5, with 7 bases aligning to TRBD2. CDR1 and CDR2 (germline): MNHNY, SVGAGI (reference sequence). The CDR3 covers 17 residues. Losses at the gene ends were 3 bases for V and 0 bases for J; bases not matched to a gene: 10. The CDR3 coding sequence is TGTGCCAGCAGTTATAATAGAGCGGGACCGTACCAAGAGACCCAGTACTTC. Translated, it gives CASSYNRAGPYQETQYF.

This sequence joins TRBV27 and TRBJ2-1; 7 bases map to TRBD2. The trim removed 8 bases at V and 1 base at J, leaving 11 bases unmatched. Germline CDR1 and CDR2: MNHEY and SMNVEV (reference sequence). The CDR3 length is 16 residues. As DNA, the CDR3 is TGTGCCAGCCGTCTAGTGGGAGGGCTTTCCTACAATGAGCAGTTCTTC. It codes for CASRLVGGLSYNEQFF.

The gene calls are TRBV12-3 or TRBV12-4 and TRBJ1-2; 7 bases line up with TRBD1. There are 17 residues in the CDR3. With V trimmed by 2 bases and J by 2 bases, 11 bases remained unmatched. CDR3 region: CASSLNPFIRGNYGYTF. The CDR3 nucleotides are TGTGCCAGCAGTTTAAACCCTTTTATCAGGGGGAACTATGGCTACACCTTC.

The chain employs TRBV2 and TRBJ1-2, with 8 bases fitting TRBD1. This CDR3 has 14 amino acids. The junction had 10 bases not matched to a gene; V was cut back by 8 bases and J by 5 bases. Germline-derived CDR1 and CDR2 are SNHLY and FYNNEI. The CDR3 loop is CASQESGQDYGYTF. Here the CDR3 DNA reads TGTGCCAGCCAGGAGTCGGGACAGGATTATGGCTACACCTTC.

The CDR3 here is CASSQAALVPQHF. The DNA of the CDR3 is TGCGCCAGCAGCCAAGCAGCACTAGTCCCCCAGCATTTT. The chain recombines TRBV4-1 with TRBJ1-5; D is undetermined. Trimming pared 1 base from V and 10 bases from J, leaving 11 bases between. Germline lookup yields CDR1 MGHRA and CDR2 YSYEKL. The CDR3 is 13 amino acids.

This clonotype was seen more than once but under ten times. The chain recombines TRBV7-2 with TRBJ2-3; D uncertain. Germline CDR1 SGHTA, CDR2 FQGNSA. V lost 1 base to trimming and J lost 6 bases, with 8 bases between them. The CDR3 extends over 13 amino acids. The CDR3 protein is CASSLEPIDTQYF. For the CDR3, the DNA is TGTGCCAGCAGCTTAGAGCCGATTGATACGCAGTATTTT.

The genes are TRBV5-1 and TRBJ2-2, with D perhaps TRBD1 (5 bases). This CDR3 contains 16 residues. V was shortened by 2 bases and J by 5 bases, with 16 bases between the two germline ends. CDR1 and CDR2 (germline): SGHRS, YFSETQ. CDR3 nucleotides: TGCGCCAGCAGCTTTTACGTTGGGCAGGGAACCGGGGAGCTGTTTTTT. It encodes CASSFYVGQGTGELFF.

This clonotype has at least ten counts. The chain couples TRBV5-1 to TRBJ1-1; a weak D match, TRBD1 (6 bases). V was pared by 6 bases and J by 4 bases, with 22 bases between. The CDR3 sequence is 16 residues long. CDR1 is SGHRS and CDR2 is YFSETQ in the germline V gene. DNA for the CDR3: TGCGCCAGCACCGTGGTTGGACAGATCGGGGTCACTGAAGCTTTCTTT. This translates into CASTVVGQIGVTEAFF.

This clonotype was seen a few times. CDR3 residues: CASSPPRFQTQKETQYF. CDR3 DNA: TGTGCCAGCAGCCCCCCCAGGTTCCAGACCCAAAAAGAGACCCAGTACTTC. The J gene is TRBJ2-5, the V gene TRBV7-2; D unresolved. This CDR3 contains 17 residues. Germline V gene lookup returns CDR1 SGHTA and CDR2 FQGNSA. Trimming removed 5 bases from V and 3 bases from J, with 22 bases in between.

The chain couples TRBV5-1 to TRBJ1-1; D gene ambiguous. The V gene lost 3 bases and the J gene lost 3 bases, with 18 bases spanning the gap. CDR1 and CDR2 from the germline V gene are SGHRS and YFSETQ. The CDR3 is 16 residues long. The CDR3 nucleotides are TGCGCCAGCAGCTCACGGGTACTAGGGTTAGACACTGAAGCTTTCTTT. This gives the protein CASSSRVLGLDTEAFF.